The rows below give T cell receptor beta chains drawn from one sample of a study of blood T cell repertoires in COVID-19. Clones were sequenced by immunoSEQ multiplex PCR, and TCRdb holds only the in-frame ones, with some missing. Of 250,000 to 350,000 clones listed, 88% are singletons. Sequenced material: peripheral blood. The receptors originated from a woman aged 25-40 years with COVID-19, enrolled during active disease. The CDR3 runs from the conserved cysteine through the conserved F or W. The D gene is left open where the match is weak. Expanded clones are given a class, and other clones once, few, many or no size at all.

V	size	J	D	CDR3	DNA
TRBV27	.	TRBJ2-1	.	CASSLGGPDGQFF	TGTGCCAGCAGTTTGGGGGGGCCAGACGGGCAGTTCTTC
TRBV3-1/TRBV3-2	.	TRBJ2-7	TRBD1	CASSQAGGQSEQYF	TGTGCCAGCAGCCAAGCAGGGGGCCAAAGCGAGCAGTACTTC
TRBV29-1	once	TRBJ1-5	.	CSVGEGRYQPQHF	TGCAGCGTTGGTGAAGGGAGGTATCAGCCCCAGCATTTT
TRBV30	.	TRBJ1-2	TRBD1	CAWSVFQGATYGYTF	TGTGCCTGGAGTGTATTTCAGGGGGCTACCTATGGCTACACCTTC
TRBV24-1	.	TRBJ2-6	.	CATSEGGTFGANVLTF	TGTGCCACCAGTGAGGGCGGGACTTTTGGGGCCAACGTCCTGACTTTC
TRBV10-3	.	TRBJ2-5	TRBD1	CATIPGTGGVETQYF	TGTGCCACCATCCCTGGGACAGGGGGCGTGGAGACCCAGTACTTC
TRBV28	.	TRBJ1-5	.	CASSPGRRGGNQPQHF	TGTGCCAGCAGCCCGGGACGCCGAGGAGGGAATCAGCCCCAGCATTTT
TRBV7-2	.	TRBJ2-3	.	CASREQGSRTDTQYF	TGTGCCAGCAGGGAACAGGGTAGCCGCACAGATACGCAGTATTTT
TRBV7-3	once	TRBJ1-5	.	CASSLNSGQPQHF	TGTGCCAGCAGCTTAAATTCAGGACAGCCCCAGCATTTT
TRBV19	.	TRBJ2-5	.	CASSMRISQETQYF	TGTGCCAGTAGTATGAGAATCTCGCAAGAGACCCAGTACTTC
TRBV7-8	.	TRBJ1-5	.	CASSPVGRDQPQHF	TGTGCCAGCAGCCCGGTGGGGAGAGATCAGCCCCAGCATTTT
TRBV28	once	TRBJ1-5	.	CASSLIGQSGQPQHF	TGTGCCAGCAGTCTCATCGGACAGAGCGGTCAGCCCCAGCATTTT
TRBV13	.	TRBJ2-3	TRBD1	CASTQQGAGTDTQYF	TGTGCCAGCACCCAACAGGGGGCCGGCACAGATACGCAGTATTTT
TRBV4-1	once	TRBJ1-1	.	CASRLEAATNTEAFF	TGCGCCAGCAGACTCGAGGCAGCCACAAACACTGAAGCTTTCTTT
TRBV10-2	.	TRBJ2-1	.	CASSEFQGEQFF	TGCGCCAGCAGTGAGTTTCAGGGTGAGCAGTTCTTC
TRBV18	.	TRBJ2-5	TRBD2	CASSPGLAGGASIQTQYF	TGTGCCAGCTCACCCGGACTAGCGGGAGGGGCCAGTATTCAGACCCAGTACTTC
TRBV30	.	TRBJ2-7	.	CAWARLATYEQYF	TGTGCCTGGGCCCGACTCGCCACCTACGAGCAGTACTTC
TRBV3-1/TRBV3-2	few	TRBJ1-5	.	CASSPQISNQPQHF	TGTGCCAGCAGTCCACAGATTAGCAATCAGCCCCAGCATTTT
TRBV7-3	.	TRBJ2-7	TRBD2	CASSKDGGSYEQYF	TGTGCCAGCAGCAAAGACGGGGGGTCCTACGAGCAGTACTTC
TRBV4-3	few	TRBJ2-7	.	CASSQDRESYEQYF	TGCGCCAGCAGCCAAGATCGGGAGTCCTACGAGCAGTACTTC
TRBV7-8	.	TRBJ1-2	.	CASSLPGDGYTF	TGTGCCAGCAGCCTTCCGGGGGATGGCTACACCTTC
TRBV28	.	TRBJ1-1	TRBD1	CASSRQGDGTEAFF	TGTGCCAGCAGCAGACAGGGTGACGGCACTGAAGCTTTCTTT
TRBV18	.	TRBJ2-7	.	CASSPPAGKYEQYF	TGTGCCAGCTCACCACCGGCAGGGAAGTACGAGCAGTACTTC
TRBV19	.	TRBJ2-5	TRBD2	CASNQREGRKTQYF	TGTGCCAGTAACCAGCGGGAGGGCCGAAAGACCCAGTACTTC
TRBV29-1	.	TRBJ2-7	TRBD2	CSVERLAGDYEQYF	TGCAGCGTTGAACGGCTAGCGGGAGACTACGAGCAGTACTTC
TRBV18	.	TRBJ2-2	TRBD2	CASSPLPSGSDTGELFF	TGTGCCAGCTCACCACTCCCTAGCGGGAGTGACACCGGGGAGCTGTTTTTT
TRBV11-2	.	TRBJ2-1	.	CASSWDPGQDNEQFF	TGTGCCAGCAGCTGGGACCCGGGACAAGACAATGAGCAGTTCTTC
TRBV27	.	TRBJ2-7	TRBD1	CASRSTGAQYF	TGTGCCAGCAGATCGACAGGGGCGCAGTACTTC
TRBV6-5	.	TRBJ1-1	.	CASSFQWNTEAFF	TGTGCCAGCAGCTTCCAGTGGAACACTGAAGCTTTCTTT
TRBV6-5	.	TRBJ2-4	.	CATRDWGKNIQYF	TGTGCCACCAGGGACTGGGGCAAAAACATTCAGTACTTC
TRBV7-6	.	TRBJ2-3	TRBD2	CASSPWTSYGTDTQYF	TGTGCCAGCAGCCCCTGGACTAGTTACGGCACAGATACGCAGTATTTT
TRBV28	.	TRBJ1-1	.	CASPSAGVAFF	TGTGCCAGCCCATCGGCAGGGGTAGCTTTCTTT
TRBV2	.	TRBJ2-1	TRBD2	CASVGLAEYNEQFF	TGTGCCAGCGTTGGACTAGCGGAATACAATGAGCAGTTCTTC
TRBV7-2	few	TRBJ2-7	.	CASSQLTGHYEQYF	TGTGCCAGCAGCCAATTGACAGGACACTACGAGCAGTACTTC
TRBV9	once	TRBJ2-7	TRBD1	CASSVAGGREQYF	TGTGCCAGCAGCGTGGCAGGGGGACGGGAGCAGTACTTC
TRBV4-3	.	TRBJ2-1	.	CASSQDPPGSSYNEQFF	TGCGCCAGCAGCCAGGACCCCCCGGGGAGCTCCTACAATGAGCAGTTCTTC
TRBV28	few	TRBJ2-2	TRBD2	CASSLSGSGAGELFF	TGTGCCAGCAGTCTTAGCGGGAGTGGCGCCGGGGAGCTGTTTTTT
TRBV19	.	TRBJ2-5	TRBD2	CASSISEAGGMFGETQYF	TGTGCCAGTAGTATCTCAGAAGCGGGAGGGATGTTTGGAGAGACCCAGTACTTC
TRBV28	.	TRBJ1-3	TRBD1	CASTSWTGSGNTIYF	TGTGCCAGCACCTCGTGGACAGGCTCTGGAAACACCATATATTTT
TRBV28	.	TRBJ2-7	TRBD1	CASSLPDRGLQYF	TGTGCCAGCAGTCTCCCCGACAGGGGGCTGCAGTACTTC
TRBV6-4	.	TRBJ2-3	TRBD2	CASGTSGTDTQYF	TGTGCCAGCGGGACTAGCGGCACAGATACGCAGTATTTT
TRBV5-1	.	TRBJ2-1	.	CASSLARNEQFF	TGCGCCAGCAGCTTGGCCAGGAATGAGCAGTTCTTC
TRBV6-5	few	TRBJ1-4	.	CASSRDRFEKLFF	TGTGCCAGCAGTCGAGACAGGTTTGAAAAACTGTTTTTT
TRBV7-8	.	TRBJ2-3	.	CASSLVQRRGTDTQYF	TGTGCCAGCAGCTTAGTACAAAGGCGGGGAACAGATACGCAGTATTTT
TRBV2	.	TRBJ1-5	TRBD1	CASSFLTGGNQPQHF	TGTGCCAGCAGTTTCCTGACAGGGGGCAATCAGCCCCAGCATTTT